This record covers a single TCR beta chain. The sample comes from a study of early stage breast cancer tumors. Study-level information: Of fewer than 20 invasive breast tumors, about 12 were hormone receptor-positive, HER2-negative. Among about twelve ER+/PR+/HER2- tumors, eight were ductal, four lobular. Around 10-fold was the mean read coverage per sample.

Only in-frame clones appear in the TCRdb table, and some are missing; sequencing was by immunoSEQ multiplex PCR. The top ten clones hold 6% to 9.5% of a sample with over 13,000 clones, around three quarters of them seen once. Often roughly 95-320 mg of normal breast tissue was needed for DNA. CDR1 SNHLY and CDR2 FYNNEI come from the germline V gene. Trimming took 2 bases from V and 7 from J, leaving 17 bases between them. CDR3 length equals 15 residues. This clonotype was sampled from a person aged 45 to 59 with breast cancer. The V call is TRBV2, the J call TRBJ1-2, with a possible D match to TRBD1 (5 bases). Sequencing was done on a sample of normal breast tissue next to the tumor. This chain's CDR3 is CASSEFGGVVRGYTF. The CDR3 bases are TGTGCCAGCAGTGAATTTGGGGGAGTCGTCCGTGGCTACACCTTC.